Listed below are T cell receptor beta chains from one sample, sequenced in a study of blood T cells in healthy people across ages. TCRdb independently ran MiXCR on the 5' RACE reads; one entry per CDR3 protein. Of 1.5 million or so distinct CDR3 sequences in the sample, roughly 43% were seen once. Sequencing input: blood. The receptors here all came from a woman aged 18-35 years in good health. Both conserved end residues are part of each CDR3. Each record gives: J gene, clone size, D gene, V gene, CDR3 protein, CDR3 DNA. D genes are given only for firm matches. For some rows the clone size is stated as once, few or many, or as a class when expanded; others skip it.

>TRBJ2-5|NA|NA|TRBV4-3
CASSQDLQWGLETQYF
TGCGCCAGCAGCCAAGATCTCCAGTGGGGTTTAGAGACCCAGTACTTC
>TRBJ2-7|few|TRBD2|TRBV27
CASTLSGRNSYEQYF
TGTGCCAGCACTCTTAGCGGGAGGAACTCCTACGAGCAGTACTTC
>TRBJ2-2|NA|NA|TRBV2
CASSGIETNTGELFF
TGTGCCAGCAGTGGGATAGAGACCAACACCGGGGAGCTGTTTTTT
>TRBJ2-5|NA|NA|TRBV29-1
CSVEHPPGGVQGTQYF
TGCAGCGTTGAACACCCCCCGGGTGGTGTCCAAGGGACCCAGTACTTC
>TRBJ2-5|NA|TRBD1|TRBV29-1
CSVSRDRVQTQYF
TGCAGCGTGAGCCGGGACAGGGTCCAGACCCAGTACTTC
>TRBJ1-1|once|NA|TRBV18
CASSPLLDEAFF
TGTGCCAGCTCACCACTACTCGATGAAGCTTTCTTT
>TRBJ2-1|many|NA|TRBV7-8
CASRKVVGGRNEQFF
TGTGCCAGCAGAAAGGTGGTCGGGGGGCGAAATGAGCAGTTCTTC
>TRBJ1-2|NA|NA|TRBV5-1
CASSAIGTSNGYTF
TGCGCCAGCAGCGCCATAGGGACATCTAATGGCTACACCTTC
>TRBJ1-2|NA|TRBD1|TRBV29-1
CSVEGFIQGAPNYGYTF
TGCAGCGTTGAAGGTTTCATACAGGGGGCCCCTAACTATGGCTACACCTTC
>TRBJ2-3|NA|TRBD2|TRBV7-9
CASRTGLASSDTQYF
TGTGCCAGCAGAACCGGACTAGCAAGTTCAGATACGCAGTATTTT
>TRBJ1-2|NA|NA|TRBV2
CASGLVYGYTF
TGTGCCAGTGGTCTCGTCTATGGCTACACCTTC
>TRBJ2-7|NA|TRBD1|TRBV30
CAWSLRQGLYF
TGTGCCTGGAGTCTCAGACAGGGCCTGTACTTC
>TRBJ2-3|few|TRBD2|TRBV20-1
CSAELGRGTSGGRDTQYF
TGCAGTGCGGAACTGGGGCGGGGGACTAGCGGGGGACGAGATACGCAGTATTTT
>TRBJ2-7|NA|NA|TRBV7-9
CASSLEGIGRDEQYF
TGTGCCAGCAGCTTAGAGGGTATAGGGCGGGACGAGCAGTACTTC
>TRBJ2-3|NA|NA|TRBV7-2
CASSDGSPVDTQYF
TGTGCCAGCAGCGACGGCTCCCCCGTCGATACGCAGTATTTT
>TRBJ2-5|few|NA|TRBV27
CASSVTDQETQYF
TGTGCCAGCAGTGTCACAGACCAAGAGACCCAGTACTTC
>TRBJ2-1|NA|TRBD2|TRBV6-5
CASSYSSSGGYNEQFF
TGTGCCAGCAGTTACTCGAGTAGCGGGGGTTACAATGAGCAGTTCTTC
>TRBJ1-2|few|TRBD1|TRBV7-2
CASSSGQVSSNYGYTF
TGTGCCAGCAGCTCGGGACAGGTCTCCTCTAACTATGGCTACACCTTC
>TRBJ2-7|many|TRBD2|TRBV10-3
CAISEELAGKDEQYF
TGTGCCATCAGTGAGGAACTAGCGGGGAAGGACGAGCAGTACTTC
>TRBJ2-7|few|NA|TRBV6-5
CASGKGSGTYYEQYF
TGTGCCAGCGGTAAGGGGAGCGGAACTTACTACGAGCAGTACTTC
>TRBJ2-1|NA|TRBD2|TRBV5-1
CASSLAGTRTEQFF
TGCGCCAGCAGCTTGGCCGGGACTAGAACTGAGCAGTTCTTC
>TRBJ1-5|NA|NA|TRBV27
CASSLFGRQGNQPQHF
TGTGCCAGCAGTTTATTCGGGAGGCAAGGCAATCAGCCCCAGCATTTT
>TRBJ2-7|NA|NA|TRBV10-3
CAISELFEQYF
TGTGCCATCAGTGAGCTTTTCGAGCAGTACTTC
>TRBJ2-1|NA|NA|TRBV7-2
CASSLAGGSPYNEQFF
TGTGCCAGCAGCTTAGCGGGTGGGAGTCCCTACAATGAGCAGTTCTTC
>TRBJ1-1|NA|NA|TRBV27
CASSADGRLNTEAFF
TGTGCCAGCAGTGCGGACGGTCGCTTAAACACTGAAGCTTTCTTT
>TRBJ2-7|many|TRBD2|TRBV7-6
CASSLDTSGTYEQYF
TGTGCCAGCAGCTTAGATACTAGCGGCACCTACGAGCAGTACTTC
>TRBJ2-1|few|TRBD1|TRBV20-1
CSAKGQVHEQFF
TGCAGTGCCAAAGGACAGGTCCATGAGCAGTTCTTC
>TRBJ1-5|NA|NA|TRBV6-6
CASSKDLSGKPQHF
TGTGCCAGCAGTAAGGACCTCTCGGGAAAGCCCCAGCATTTT
>TRBJ2-7|few|NA|TRBV2
CASSEDSVYEQYF
TGTGCCAGCAGTGAGGACAGCGTCTACGAGCAGTACTTC
>TRBJ2-1|NA|NA|TRBV9
CASSGQGFYNEQFF
TGTGCCAGCAGTGGGCAGGGGTTCTACAATGAGCAGTTCTTC
>TRBJ2-2|NA|NA|TRBV12-3/TRBV12-4
CASSFITSTGELFF
TGTGCCAGCAGTTTTATCACTTCGACCGGGGAGCTGTTTTTT
>TRBJ1-4|NA|NA|TRBV3-1
CASSRLSRVRLEKLFF
TGTGCCAGCAGCCGTTTAAGCAGGGTGCGGCTTGAAAAACTGTTTTTT
>TRBJ1-1|NA|NA|TRBV20-1
CSATGRGLKNTEAFF
TGCAGTGCTACCGGGAGGGGTTTGAAGAACACTGAAGCTTTCTTT
>TRBJ2-3|NA|TRBD2|TRBV10-3
CAIKLAGVADTQYF
TGTGCCATCAAGTTAGCGGGAGTGGCAGATACGCAGTATTTT
>TRBJ2-7|NA|NA|TRBV7-2
CASSLVGGLAYEQYF
TGTGCCAGCAGCTTAGTTGGGGGGTTGGCCTACGAGCAGTACTTC
>TRBJ1-1|NA|NA|TRBV7-3
CASSPGQIVSTEAFF
TGTGCCAGCAGCCCTGGACAGATTGTAAGCACTGAAGCTTTCTTT
>TRBJ1-1|once|NA|TRBV12-3/TRBV12-4
CASSYRAPAQQNTEAFF
TGTGCCAGCAGCTACCGGGCCCCGGCCCAACAGAACACTGAAGCTTTCTTT
>TRBJ1-1|NA|NA|TRBV5-5
CASSLRGPQGPEAFF
TGTGCCAGCAGCTTGAGGGGTCCCCAGGGGCCTGAAGCTTTCTTT
>TRBJ2-5|few|TRBD2|TRBV7-2
CASSPKWTRDEQYF
TGTGCCAGCAGCCCTAAGTGGACTAGGGATGAGCAGTACTTC
>TRBJ2-3|NA|TRBD2|TRBV5-5
CASSSGTSGGADTQYF
TGTGCCAGCAGCTCCGGGACTAGCGGGGGGGCAGATACGCAGTATTTT
>TRBJ1-2|few|TRBD1|TRBV20-1
CSARPGQGFYGYTF
TGCAGTGCTAGGCCGGGACAGGGATTCTATGGCTACACCTTC
>TRBJ2-7|NA|TRBD2|TRBV6-5
CASSLLTSRSYEQYF
TGTGCCAGCAGTCTCCTGACTAGCAGGAGCTACGAGCAGTACTTC
>TRBJ2-7|NA|NA|TRBV9
CASRATGSEEQYF
TGTGCCAGCAGGGCTACAGGGTCTGAAGAGCAGTACTTC
>TRBJ1-6|few|NA|TRBV9
CASSSPRGGQINSPLHF
TGTGCCAGCAGCTCCCCTCGGGGGGGGCAGATTAATTCACCCCTCCACTTT
>TRBJ1-2|NA|NA|TRBV7-2
CASSLIVAETDGYTF
TGTGCCAGCAGCTTAATTGTAGCAGAGACAGATGGCTACACCTTC